The rows below give T cell receptor beta chains drawn from one sample of a study of T-cell reconstitution after alpha-beta-depleted transplantation in children. TCRdb processed the PCR reads anew with MiXCR; each CDR3 protein has one entry. The sample yields about 500,000 distinct CDR3 sequences, 30% to 35% seen once. The sample was PBMCs from the stem cell graft donor, taken from the stem cell graft. The receptors were sampled from a human donor who donated a stem cell graft to a child with aplastic anemia. Each CDR3 is given with its conserved first and last residue. The order of the fields is D gene, clone size, J gene, V gene, CDR3 protein, CDR3 DNA. The D gene is left open where the match is weak. Clone sizes are given selectively: once, few, many, or a class where the clone is expanded.

>NA|few|TRBJ1-5|TRBV10-3
CAISPSDNQPQHF
TGTGCCATCAGCCCTTCTGACAATCAGCCCCAGCATTTT
>TRBD2|few|TRBJ2-1|TRBV10-3
CAISRYLPGTSGPGAYNEQFF
TGTGCCATCAGTAGATATCTTCCCGGGACTAGCGGGCCTGGGGCCTACAATGAGCAGTTCTTC
>NA|few|TRBJ1-2|TRBV4-3
CASSQDVQVVDYGYTF
TGCGCCAGCAGCCAAGATGTCCAGGTGGTGGACTATGGCTACACCTTC
>NA|few|TRBJ1-1|TRBV7-9
CASSLATRGTEAFF
TGTGCCAGCAGCTTAGCTACCAGGGGCACTGAAGCTTTCTTT
>NA|few|TRBJ2-3|TRBV5-1
CASSLVVRRTDTQYF
TGCGCCAGCAGCTTGGTTGTGAGACGCACAGATACGCAGTATTTT
>NA|few|TRBJ2-1|TRBV9
CASSTGPVNEQFF
TGTGCCAGCAGCACCGGACCCGTCAATGAGCAGTTCTTC
>NA|NA|TRBJ2-3|TRBV5-4
CATSEVSTDTQYF
TGTGCCACTTCGGAGGTTAGCACAGATACGCAGTATTTT
>NA|once|TRBJ1-2|TRBV7-9
CASSLLAANYGYTF
TGTGCCAGCAGCTTATTAGCCGCTAACTATGGCTACACCTTC
>NA|NA|TRBJ2-1|TRBV7-6
CASSLVPDRRGEQFF
TGTGCCAGCAGCTTAGTCCCGGACAGACGTGGCGAGCAGTTCTTC
>TRBD2|NA|TRBJ2-1|TRBV20-1
CSAVASGRSGQFF
TGCAGTGCTGTGGCTAGCGGGAGGTCCGGGCAGTTCTTC
>TRBD1|NA|TRBJ2-1|TRBV6-2/TRBV6-3
CASSYPTGAGYNEQFF
TGTGCCAGCAGTTACCCGACAGGGGCGGGCTACAATGAGCAGTTCTTC
>NA|few|TRBJ2-5|TRBV25-1
CASSGLRGTQYF
TGTGCCAGCAGCGGACTGAGAGGGACCCAGTACTTC
>NA|NA|TRBJ1-3|TRBV15
CAVGGAQPRGNTIYF
TGTGCCGTGGGGGGGGCTCAGCCCCGAGGAAACACCATATATTTT
>NA|few|TRBJ1-2|TRBV7-2
CASSLAQGGYTF
TGTGCCAGCAGCTTAGCGCAGGGTGGCTACACCTTC
>TRBD2|NA|TRBJ2-1|TRBV6-2/TRBV6-3
CASSSPPGLAGYYNEQFF
TGTGCCAGCAGTTCCCCCCCGGGACTAGCGGGGTACTACAATGAGCAGTTCTTC
>NA|NA|TRBJ2-3|TRBV20-1
CSARDKGLVYTDTQYF
TGCAGTGCTAGAGATAAGGGACTGGTGTACACAGATACGCAGTATTTT
>NA|NA|TRBJ2-5|TRBV6-1
CASRQGRSSETQYF
TGTGCCAGCAGGCAAGGCAGGTCTAGCGAGACCCAGTACTTC
>NA|NA|TRBJ1-1|TRBV19
CASSISDRLGGNTEAFF
TGTGCCAGTAGTATTTCTGACAGGCTTGGTGGGAACACTGAAGCTTTCTTT
>TRBD1|few|TRBJ2-3|TRBV29-1
CSVEGRGPDTQYF
TGCAGCGTTGAGGGCAGGGGGCCGGATACGCAGTATTTT
>TRBD1|NA|TRBJ2-7|TRBV9
CASSVGTVSYEQYF
TGTGCCAGCAGCGTCGGGACAGTATCCTACGAGCAGTACTTC
>NA|few|TRBJ2-4|TRBV18
CASSATQGQNIQYF
TGTGCCAGCTCAGCTACCCAGGGCCAAAACATTCAGTACTTC
>TRBD2|many|TRBJ2-1|TRBV29-1
CSATLAGVGNEQFF
TGCAGCGCCACACTAGCGGGAGTGGGTAATGAGCAGTTCTTC
>TRBD1|NA|TRBJ1-6|TRBV20-1
CSASIGGGSPLHF
TGCAGTGCTAGTATAGGGGGCGGATCACCCCTCCACTTT
>TRBD2|few|TRBJ2-1|TRBV5-1
CASSLGTSGGVQFF
TGCGCCAGCAGCCTCGGGACTAGCGGGGGTGTGCAGTTCTTC
>TRBD2|NA|TRBJ2-1|TRBV6-1
CASSDGLADLGEQFF
TGTGCCAGCAGTGATGGACTAGCGGATTTGGGTGAGCAGTTCTTC
>TRBD2|few|TRBJ2-1|TRBV6-5
CASSYLGSGSDEQFF
TGTGCCAGCAGTTACCTCGGTAGCGGGAGCGATGAGCAGTTCTTC
>NA|NA|TRBJ2-1|TRBV9
CASSVAGPTSSYNEQFF
TGTGCCAGCAGCGTAGCGGGGCCCACTAGCTCCTACAATGAGCAGTTCTTC
>NA|NA|TRBJ1-1|TRBV29-1
CSVGGSLKVGAFF
TGCAGCGTGGGGGGGTCGCTTAAGGTAGGAGCTTTCTTT
>TRBD2|NA|TRBJ2-2|TRBV11-3
CASSRRAGGNTGELFF
TGTGCCAGCAGCCGACGGGCGGGAGGGAACACCGGGGAGCTGTTTTTT
>TRBD2|NA|TRBJ2-7|TRBV30
CACIAGGPYEQYF
TGTGCCTGTATAGCGGGAGGCCCCTACGAGCAGTACTTC
>TRBD1|NA|TRBJ2-3|TRBV20-1
CSAREGTGVRTDTQYF
TGCAGTGCTAGAGAGGGGACAGGGGTCCGCACAGATACGCAGTATTTT
>NA|many|TRBJ2-3|TRBV20-1
CSAYNRDTSTDTQYF
TGCAGTGCTTATAACCGGGACACAAGCACAGATACGCAGTATTTT
>TRBD2|many|TRBJ2-3|TRBV14
CASSPPASGSADTQYF
TGTGCCAGCAGCCCTCCGGCGAGCGGGAGCGCAGATACGCAGTATTTT
>NA|NA|TRBJ1-2|TRBV12-3/TRBV12-4
CASSERDEEDGYTF
TGTGCCAGCAGTGAGCGGGACGAGGAAGATGGCTACACCTTC
>TRBD2|few|TRBJ2-3|TRBV9
CASSVGKAGGPVDTQYF
TGTGCCAGCAGCGTAGGAAAAGCGGGAGGGCCTGTGGATACGCAGTATTTT
>NA|NA|TRBJ2-7|TRBV7-2
CASSMRDLSYEQYF
TGTGCCAGCAGCATGCGGGACCTCTCCTACGAGCAGTACTTC
>NA|NA|TRBJ1-1|TRBV18
CASSSDKGTEAFF
TGTGCCAGCTCAAGCGACAAAGGCACTGAAGCTTTCTTT
>NA|NA|TRBJ1-4|TRBV7-9
CASRPRDANEKLFF
TGTGCCAGCAGGCCCAGGGACGCTAATGAAAAACTGTTTTTT
>NA|NA|TRBJ2-1|TRBV20-1
CSARDISAGDEQFF
TGCAGTGCTAGAGATATAAGCGCTGGCGATGAGCAGTTCTTC
>NA|NA|TRBJ2-6|TRBV7-2
CASTQGSGANVLTF
TGTGCCAGCACCCAGGGATCTGGGGCCAACGTCCTGACTTTC
>NA|NA|TRBJ2-7|TRBV7-2
CASSLMQVKYYEQYF
TGTGCCAGCAGCTTAATGCAAGTAAAATATTACGAGCAGTACTTC
>NA|NA|TRBJ2-7|TRBV28
CASSSRWRISYEQYF
TGTGCCAGCAGTTCTCGGTGGAGGATCTCCTACGAGCAGTACTTC
>TRBD1|few|TRBJ2-3|TRBV12-3/TRBV12-4
CASSLPRGPDTQYF
TGTGCCAGCAGTTTGCCCAGGGGGCCAGATACGCAGTATTTT
>NA|few|TRBJ1-2|TRBV5-1
CASSLATDARNYGYTF
TGCGCCAGCAGCTTGGCTACGGACGCGCGTAACTATGGCTACACCTTC
>TRBD1|NA|TRBJ1-2|TRBV12-3/TRBV12-4
CASRNDHRGNYGYTF
TGTGCCAGCAGAAACGACCACAGGGGGAACTATGGCTACACCTTC
>NA|few|TRBJ1-2|TRBV5-5
CASSLATGSAGYTF
TGTGCCAGCAGCTTGGCCACAGGCTCGGCAGGCTACACCTTC
>NA|few|TRBJ2-5|TRBV11-3
CASSWELTETQYF
TGTGCCAGCAGCTGGGAGTTGACAGAGACCCAGTACTTC
>TRBD2|NA|TRBJ2-7|TRBV9
CASSVGTSNYEQYF
TGTGCCAGCAGCGTAGGGACTAGCAATTACGAGCAGTACTTC
>NA|few|TRBJ2-3|TRBV29-1
CSVFLTDTQYF
TGCAGCGTATTCCTCACAGATACGCAGTATTTT
>NA|few|TRBJ2-1|TRBV7-2
CASSLAVLGQTGRGRYNEQFF
TGTGCCAGCAGCTTAGCGGTCTTGGGCCAAACCGGGAGGGGGCGGTACAATGAGCAGTTCTTC
>NA|NA|TRBJ1-1|TRBV29-1
CSVEVRARKTEAFF
TGCAGCGTTGAAGTTAGGGCGAGGAAAACTGAAGCTTTCTTT
>TRBD2|NA|TRBJ2-1|TRBV7-9
CASSLAAGGAYNEQFF
TGTGCCAGCAGCTTGGCAGCGGGAGGAGCCTACAATGAGCAGTTCTTC
>NA|NA|TRBJ2-1|TRBV6-2/TRBV6-3
CASRRSDPEQFF
TGTGCCAGCAGGAGGAGCGATCCTGAGCAGTTCTTC
>NA|NA|TRBJ1-2|TRBV14
CASSQGTRALVYGYTF
TGTGCCAGCAGCCAAGGGACAAGGGCTCTGGTTTATGGCTACACCTTC
>TRBD2|NA|TRBJ2-7|TRBV4-2
CASSQVFGTSGPYEQYF
TGTGCCAGCAGCCAAGTCTTTGGGACTAGCGGACCGTACGAGCAGTACTTC
>NA|NA|TRBJ1-1|TRBV28
CASEGDLLNTEAFF
TGTGCCAGTGAGGGGGATTTGCTGAACACTGAAGCTTTCTTT
>TRBD2|few|TRBJ2-7|TRBV7-8
CASSTTFSSGSSYEQYF
TGTGCCAGCAGCACTACATTCTCTAGCGGAAGCTCCTACGAGCAGTACTTC
>NA|NA|TRBJ2-4|TRBV12-3/TRBV12-4
CASSQWETSIQYF
TGTGCCAGCAGTCAATGGGAAACTTCCATTCAGTACTTC
>TRBD1|NA|TRBJ1-1|TRBV12-3/TRBV12-4
CASSLSGRGDAFF
TGTGCCAGCAGTTTAAGTGGCAGGGGGGATGCTTTCTTT